These 26 T cell receptor beta chains were all obtained from the same sample, sequenced in a study of T cells in Graves' hyperthyroidism and ophthalmopathy. Amplified regions were TCR beta CDR3 sequences from RNA transcripts. The HTBI primer set was used in a first-round RT-PCR of the TCR CDR3. MiXCR was run by TCRdb on the multiplex PCR reads, yielding one entry per CDR3 protein. Among over 500,000 distinct CDR3 sequences listed, about 16% were seen once. Sequencing was done on a sample of blood. The receptors here all came from a woman in her twenties or thirties with Graves' ophthalmopathy.

The rearrangement uses TRBV12-3 or TRBV12-4 and TRBJ1-3, with no clear D. The V end was cut by 4 bases, the J end by 0 bases, with 13 bases between. There are 16 residues in the CDR3. DNA for the CDR3: TGTGCCAGCAGTTACTTTTGGGCCGACTCTGGAAACACCATATATTTT. Protein sequence: CASSYFWADSGNTIYF.

This chain links TRBV5-6 with TRBJ2-1; D uncertain. From germline, CDR1 is SGHDT and CDR2 YYEEEE. V lost 0 bases to trimming and J lost 4 bases, with 11 bases between them. This CDR3 contains 15 residues. CDR3: CASSLERRRYNEQFF. The CDR3 DNA sequence: TGTGCCAGCAGCTTGGAACGACGACGGTACAATGAGCAGTTCTTC.

There are many counts of this clonotype. CDR3 amino acids: CAWSVLWTSGSNEQFF. CDR3 coding DNA: TGTGCCTGGAGTGTACTGTGGACTAGCGGGAGCAATGAGCAGTTCTTC. The chain links TRBV30 to TRBJ2-1; 13 bases map to TRBD2. V shed 0 bases, J shed 6 bases, and the junction held 5 bases outside the gene matches. The CDR3 is made up of 16 amino acids. CDR1 is GTSNPN and CDR2 is SVGIG in the germline V gene (reference sequence).

The table lists this clonotype with many counts. The genes are TRBV20-1 and TRBJ1-5; 7 positions agree with TRBD1. Germline V gives CDR1 DFQATT, CDR2 SNEGSKA (reference sequence). Losses at the gene ends were 6 bases for V and 4 bases for J; bases not matched to a gene: 6. The CDR3 contains 13 residues. The CDR3 region has the DNA TGCAGTGCCCCGACGACAGGGAATCAGCCCCAGCATTTT. Protein product: CSAPTTGNQPQHF.

CDR3 loop: CASSYRLAHSEQFF. CDR3 DNA sequence: TGTGCCAGCAGTTACAGACTAGCCCACAGTGAGCAGTTCTTC. The chain joins TRBV6-5 to TRBJ2-1; 7 nucleotides agree with TRBD2. The J segment lost 9 bases and the V segment lost 2 bases, leaving 7 bases of the junction unmatched. The germline CDR1 and CDR2 sequences are MNHEY and SVGAGI. The length of the CDR3 is 14 residues.

This clonotype was counted between two and nine times. The gene calls are TRBV20-1 and TRBJ2-7; 7 bases agree with TRBD1. Looked up from germline, CDR1 is DFQATT and CDR2 is SNEGSKA (reference sequence). The CDR3 sequence is 14 residues long. With V trimmed by 6 bases and J by 3 bases, 11 bases remained unmatched. For the CDR3, the DNA is TGCAGTGCCAGTGGGACAGTCAAAAACTACGAGCAGTACTTC. Protein sequence: CSASGTVKNYEQYF.

The V and J genes are TRBV24-1 and TRBJ2-6; a possible D gene is TRBD1 (6 bases). The ends were cut back, 0 bases at V and 9 bases at J, with 14 bases in the middle. The CDR3 loop spans 16 amino acids. Germline V gives CDR1 KGHDR, CDR2 SFDVKD. The CDR3 protein is CATSDLQAGDLNVLTF. CDR3 sequence (DNA): TGTGCCACCAGTGATTTGCAGGCAGGGGACCTCAACGTCCTGACTTTC.

The CDR3 sequence: CASSPGRRVMDEQFF. The CDR3 DNA follows: TGTGCCAGCAGCCCCGGCAGGAGGGTCATGGATGAGCAGTTCTTC. The rearrangement links TRBV7-9 to TRBJ2-1, with D tentatively TRBD2 (6 bases). CDR1 SEHNR and CDR2 FQNEAQ come from the germline V gene (reference sequence). V was cut by 5 bases and J by 8 bases, with 19 bases left in between. The CDR3 is made up of 15 amino acids.

The V call is TRBV18, the J call TRBJ1-5, with D possibly being TRBD1 (5 bases). The V gene's germline CDR1 is KGHSH and CDR2 LQKENI. This CDR3 comprises 16 residues. Trimming removed 4 bases at V and 3 bases at J, with 16 bases between. In DNA, the CDR3 is TGTGCCAGCTCACAAGAGGGGACGGCTAACAATCAGCCCCAGCATTTT. Its translation is CASSQEGTANNQPQHF.

This chain connects TRBV6-4 to TRBJ2-1; 9 positions match TRBD2. CDR3 length: 14 residues. J was trimmed by 10 bases and V by 3 bases; bases with no gene match: 7. From germline, CDR1 is MRHNA and CDR2 SNTAGT. Here the CDR3 reads CASSDFSGSGEQFF. CDR3 DNA sequence: TGTGCCAGCAGTGATTTTAGCGGGAGTGGGGAGCAGTTCTTC.

The chain has TRBV20-1 and TRBJ2-5, with TRBD2 matching over 12 bases. This CDR3 is built from 16 residues. Trimming removed 1 base from V and 4 bases from J; junction bases left unmatched: 7. Per germline, CDR1 DFQATT and CDR2 SNEGSKA (reference sequence). The CDR3 loop reads CSARVASGRVPETQYF. CDR3 nucleotides: TGCAGTGCTAGAGTGGCTAGCGGGAGGGTACCAGAGACCCAGTACTTC.

As DNA, the CDR3 is TGTGCCAGCAGTTGGGCTGAGGCGGGAGCTGTCTACGAGCAGTACTTC. This translates into CASSWAEAGAVYEQYF. V and J are TRBV6-9 and TRBJ2-7; 7 bases fit TRBD2. Trimming removed 4 bases from V and 3 bases from J; junction bases left unmatched: 12. This CDR3 is built from 16 residues. The V gene's germline CDR1 is MNHGY and CDR2 SVAAGI.

This clonotype came up a few times. The V and J genes are TRBV29-1 and TRBJ2-2, with 10 bases that match TRBD2. The CDR3 covers 15 residues. Per germline, CDR1 SQVTM and CDR2 ANQGSEA. The V gene end was trimmed by 3 bases and the J gene end by 6 bases; junction bases not matched to a gene: 7. The CDR3 here is CSVERGLAIPGELFF. CDR3 DNA: TGCAGCGTTGAGAGGGGACTAGCGATTCCCGGGGAGCTGTTTTTT.

At least ten counts were recorded for this clonotype. This chain connects TRBV28 to TRBJ1-2; D gene uncertain. CDR1 is MDHEN, CDR2 SYDVKM, per germline. Trimming stripped 8 bases from V and 3 bases from J, with 7 bases between. The CDR3 spans 11 residues. CDR3 amino acids: CASWEDYGYTF. DNA of the CDR3: TGTGCCAGCTGGGAGGACTATGGCTACACCTTC.

The V gene is TRBV12-5, the J gene TRBJ1-2, with 7 bases lining up with TRBD1. CDR1 and CDR2 from the germline V gene are LGHNT and FRNRAP. V shed 6 bases and J 2 bases; nucleotides not matched to a gene: 6. The CDR3 loop spans 14 amino acids. DNA of the CDR3: TGTGCTAGTGGCATGACAGGGCGCAACTATGGCTACACCTTC. This codes for CASGMTGRNYGYTF.

The V and J genes are TRBV18 and TRBJ1-4; a weak D match, TRBD1 (5 bases). This CDR3 contains 14 residues. Germline CDR1 reads KGHSH; CDR2 reads LQKENI. Deletions cut 6 bases from V and 4 bases from J, with 12 bases between. The CDR3 sequence is CASSGQDLNEKLFF. DNA for the CDR3: TGTGCCAGCTCTGGACAAGACCTTAATGAAAAACTGTTTTTT. The full variable domain, with the rest looked up from reference TRBV18 and TRBJ1-4, is NAGVMQNPRHLVRRRGQEARLRCSPMKGHSHVYWYRQLPEEGLKFMVYLQKENIIDESGMPKERFSAEFPKEGPSILRIQQVVRGDSAAYFCASSGQDLNEKLFFGSGTQLSVL.

Points on this clonotype: The junction shows a germline mismatch at one end, possibly a read error. The chain employs TRBV12-3 or TRBV12-4 and TRBJ2-7; perhaps TRBD1 as D (5 bases). The CDR3 spans 15 residues. The CDR3 DNA follows: TGTACCAGCAGTCGCTCAACAGGCCAAGGGTACGAGCAGTACTTC. Its protein is CTSSRSTGQGYEQYF.

This clonotype was recorded only once. A clone one base away is much larger, so this may be a read error. V and J are TRBV20-1 and TRBJ2-1; 11 bases are shared with TRBD2. This CDR3 is 14 amino acids long. Germline loops: CDR1 DFQATT, CDR2 SNEGSKA (reference sequence). CDR3 bases: TGCGGGGGGCTAGCGGGAGGCTTCTACAATGAGCAGTCCTTC. As protein: CGGLAGGFYNEQSF.

The chain combines TRBV6-1 with TRBJ2-5; D is undetermined. The CDR3 is 15 residues long. Between the trimmed V and J ends, which lost 6 bases and 5 bases, there was a span of 19 bases. Germline values: CDR1 MNHNS, CDR2 SASEGT. CDR3 residues: CASSPSRRSGETQYF. The CDR3 DNA is TGTGCCAGCAGCCCTTCGAGGCGCTCGGGCGAGACCCAGTACTTC.

The chain has TRBV6-1 and TRBJ1-5; perhaps TRBD1 as D (5 bases). The germline V and J ends were trimmed by 5 bases and 9 bases, with 20 bases remaining between them. The V gene's germline CDR1 is MNHNS and CDR2 SASEGT. CDR3 length equals 15 residues. The CDR3 bases are TGTGCCAGCAGTCGGGCCCCCGGGGGGGACCGGCCCCAGCATTTT. As protein: CASSRAPGGDRPQHF.

In its sample, this clonotype was seen many times. V is TRBV28 and J is TRBJ2-5; 15 positions agree with TRBD2. V lost 4 bases, J lost 2 bases, and 5 bases stayed unmatched. The germline gives CDR1 MDHEN, CDR2 SYDVKM. This CDR3 has 17 residues. The CDR3 sequence: CASSSGGLAGGQETQYF. DNA of the CDR3: TGTGCCAGCAGTTCCGGAGGACTAGCGGGAGGGCAAGAGACCCAGTACTTC.

This clonotype was observed once. Here the CDR3 DNA reads TGTGCCAGCAGTGAATGGGGCAGTTCGGACTCCTATAATTCACCCCTCCACTTT. Translation: CASSEWGSSDSYNSPLHF. This chain links TRBV25-1 with TRBJ1-6; possibly TRBD1 for D (5 bases). The CDR3 consists of 18 residues. Germline CDR1 and CDR2: MGHDK and SYGVNS. V dropped 1 base and J dropped 0 bases, with 13 bases sitting between them. Combining the CDR3 with reference TRBV25-1 and TRBJ1-6 gives the whole variable domain EADIYQTPRYLVIGTGKKITLECSQTMGHDKMYWYQQDPGMELHLIHYSYGVNSTEKGDLSSESTVSRIRTEHFPLTLESARPSHTSQYLCASSEWGSSDSYNSPLHFGNGTRLTVT.

This clonotype occurred many times. The chain uses TRBV6-2 or TRBV6-3 and TRBJ2-3; D is unresolved. CDR1 and CDR2 (germline): MNHEY, SVGEGT. This CDR3 has 16 amino acids. The V and J ends lost 1 base and 5 bases respectively, with 16 bases between them. The chain's CDR3 is CASSYYPNPPQDTQYF. In DNA, the CDR3 is TGTGCCAGCAGTTACTACCCCAATCCGCCACAAGATACGCAGTATTTT.

There are a few counts of this clonotype. The chain joins TRBV20-1 to TRBJ2-1; 8 bases are a match to TRBD1. The CDR3 extends over 12 amino acids. V lost 8 bases and J lost 4; bases outside the gene matches: 4. CDR1 and CDR2 from the germline V gene are DFQATT and SNEGSKA (reference sequence). CDR3 residues: CSPRTGYNEQFF. As DNA, the CDR3 is TGCAGTCCCAGGACAGGGTACAATGAGCAGTTCTTC.

The rearrangement uses TRBV28 and TRBJ2-2; 7 bases line up with TRBD1. The CDR3 runs 17 residues. Germline assignment: CDR1 MDHEN and CDR2 SYDVKM. V was pared by 6 bases and J by 0 bases, with 10 bases of the junction left unmatched. For the CDR3, the DNA is TGTGCCAGCAGACCTCGTGACAGGGTCGCGAACACCGGGGAGCTGTTTTTT. This codes for CASRPRDRVANTGELFF.

This clonotype occurred many times. The chain is built from TRBV30 and TRBJ1-2, with D uncertain. There are 11 residues in the CDR3. The germline V and J ends were trimmed by 1 base and 7 bases, with 7 bases remaining between them. CDR1 is GTSNPN and CDR2 is SVGIG in the germline V gene (reference sequence). The CDR3 sequence: CAWSEQVGYTF. The CDR3 DNA reads as TGTGCCTGGAGTGAACAAGTTGGCTACACCTTC.